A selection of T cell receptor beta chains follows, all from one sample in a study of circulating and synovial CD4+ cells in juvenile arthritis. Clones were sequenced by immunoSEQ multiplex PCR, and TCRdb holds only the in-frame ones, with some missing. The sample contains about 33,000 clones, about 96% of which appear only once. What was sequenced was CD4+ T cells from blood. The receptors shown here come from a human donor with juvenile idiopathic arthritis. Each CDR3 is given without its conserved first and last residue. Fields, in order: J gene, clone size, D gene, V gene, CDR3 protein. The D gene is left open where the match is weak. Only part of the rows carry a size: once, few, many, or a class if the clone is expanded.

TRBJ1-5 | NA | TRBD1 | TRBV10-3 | AISEGATGGNQPQH
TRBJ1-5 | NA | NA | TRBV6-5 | ASSRTGGNQPQH
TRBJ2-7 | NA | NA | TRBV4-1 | ASSQDTYDEQY
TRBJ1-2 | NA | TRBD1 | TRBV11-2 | ASSLGGTGIQGGYT
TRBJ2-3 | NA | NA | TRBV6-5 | ASSSGHSQY
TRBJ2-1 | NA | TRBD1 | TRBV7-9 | ASSLWVRGSSYNEQF
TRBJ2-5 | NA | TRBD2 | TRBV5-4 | ASSRGLAGGLGETQY
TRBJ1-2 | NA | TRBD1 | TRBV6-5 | ASSYLDRAHYGYT
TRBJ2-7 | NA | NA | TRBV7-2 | ASSFRVAEQY
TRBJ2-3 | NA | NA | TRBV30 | AWEDGNGADTQY
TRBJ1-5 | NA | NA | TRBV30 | AWSLGENQPQH
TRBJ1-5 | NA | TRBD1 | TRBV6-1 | ASSAGDRGSLSNQPQH
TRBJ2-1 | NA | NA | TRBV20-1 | SATGWTEQF
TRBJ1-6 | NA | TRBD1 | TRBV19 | ASGQGDNSPLH
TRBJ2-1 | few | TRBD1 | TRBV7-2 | ASSRTGEGYNEQF
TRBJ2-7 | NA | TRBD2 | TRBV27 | ASSLRREGRYEQY
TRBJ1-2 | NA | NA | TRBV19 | ASSPMGGGFYGYT
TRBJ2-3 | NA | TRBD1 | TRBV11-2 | ASRLTGQEGTDTQY
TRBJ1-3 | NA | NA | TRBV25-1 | ASTHGGLGSGNTIY
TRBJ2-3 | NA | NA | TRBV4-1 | ASSQEGGGGDTQY
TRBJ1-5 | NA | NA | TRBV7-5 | VRSQGGVSNQPQH
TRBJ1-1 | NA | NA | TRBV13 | ASSPSVATEAF
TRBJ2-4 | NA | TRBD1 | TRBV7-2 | ASSLTTGALQY